These 2 T cell receptor beta chains originate from one sample sequenced in a study of T cell changes during pregnancy in multiple sclerosis. The repertoire was sequenced with immunoSEQ multiplex PCR; TCRdb's copy has only in-frame clones and lacks some. Found here are 40,000 to 60,000 clones, approximately 92% of them singletons; the top ten hold approximately 0.67%. This material consisted of CD4+ T cells from peripheral blood mononuclear cells, taken in the third trimester of pregnancy. All receptors come from a female donor with multiple sclerosis, enrolled in a pregnancy study.

The chain couples TRBV9 to TRBJ2-7, with D possibly matching TRBD2 (6 bases). Trimming left V 4 bases short and J 6 bases short, with 20 bases between. The CDR3 has 15 residues. Germline CDR1 and CDR2: SGDLS and YYNGEE. The CDR3 spells CASSPDGGVVGEQYF. CDR3 DNA: TGTGCCAGCAGCCCCGACGGGGGTGTGGTCGGCGAGCAGTACTTC. Variable domain in full (rest from reference TRBV9 and TRBJ2-7): DSGVTQTPKHLITATGQRVTLRCSPRSGDLSVYWYQQSLDQGLQFLIQYYNGEERAKGNILERFSAQQFPDLHSELNLSSLELGDSALYFCASSPDGGVVGEQYFGPGTRLTVT.

This clone came up a few times. This sequence joins TRBV5-4 and TRBJ2-3, with 8 bases that match TRBD2. The CDR3 has 15 residues. After removal of 3 bases from V and 0 bases from J, the junction contained 3 bases not matched to a gene. Germline V gene lookup returns CDR1 SGHNT and CDR2 YYREEE (reference sequence). Here the CDR3 DNA reads TGTGCCAGCAGCTCGGTAGCGGGAAGCACAGATACGCAGTATTTT. Protein product: CASSSVAGSTDTQYF.